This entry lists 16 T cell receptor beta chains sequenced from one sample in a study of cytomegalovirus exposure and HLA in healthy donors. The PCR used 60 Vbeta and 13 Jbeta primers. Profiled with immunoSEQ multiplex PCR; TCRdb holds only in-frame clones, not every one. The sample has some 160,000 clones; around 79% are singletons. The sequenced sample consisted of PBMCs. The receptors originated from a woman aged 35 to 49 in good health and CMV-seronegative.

The CDR3 reads CASSLGLADEQFF. CDR3 coding DNA: TGTGCCAGCAGCCTAGGACTAGCGGATGAGCAGTTCTTC. The rearrangement joins TRBV7-6 to TRBJ2-1; 10 nucleotides match TRBD2. The CDR3 sequence is 13 residues long. V lost 5 bases to trimming and J lost 8 bases; unmatched junction nucleotides: 3. CDR1 and CDR2 from the germline V gene are SGHVS and FNYEAQ.

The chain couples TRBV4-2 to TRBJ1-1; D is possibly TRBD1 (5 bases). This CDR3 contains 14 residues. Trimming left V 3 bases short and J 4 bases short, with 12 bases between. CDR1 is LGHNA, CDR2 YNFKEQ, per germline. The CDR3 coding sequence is TGTGCCAGCAGCCAGGAGAGGAGGGGCACTGAAGCTTTCTTT. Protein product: CASSQERRGTEAFF.

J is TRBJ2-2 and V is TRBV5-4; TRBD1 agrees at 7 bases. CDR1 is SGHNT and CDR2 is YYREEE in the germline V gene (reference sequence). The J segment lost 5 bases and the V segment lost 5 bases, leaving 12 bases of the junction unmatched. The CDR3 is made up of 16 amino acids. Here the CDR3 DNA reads TGTGCCAGCAGGGACGCAGAGGGGGCGGTGACCGGGGAGCTGTTTTTT. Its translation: CASRDAEGAVTGELFF. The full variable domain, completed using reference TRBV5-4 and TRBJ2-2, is ETGVTQSPTHLIKTRGQQVTLRCSSQSGHNTVSWYQQALGQGPQFIFQYYREEENGRGNFPPRFSGLQFPNYSSELNVNALELDDSALYLCASRDAEGAVTGELFFGEGSRLTVL.

Written as DNA, the CDR3 is TGCGCCAGCAGCCAACTCCGGACTAGCGGGCCCGAGCAGTTCTTC. This translates into CASSQLRTSGPEQFF. The V and J genes are TRBV4-1 and TRBJ2-1, with TRBD2 matching over 11 bases. The junction had 7 bases not matched to a gene; V was cut back by 2 bases and J by 10 bases. Germline CDR1 MGHRA, CDR2 YSYEKL. The CDR3 spans 15 residues.

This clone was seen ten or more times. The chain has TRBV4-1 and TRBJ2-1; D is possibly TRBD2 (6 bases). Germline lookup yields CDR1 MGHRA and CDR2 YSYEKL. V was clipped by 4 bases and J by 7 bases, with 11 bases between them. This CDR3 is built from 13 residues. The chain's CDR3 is CASSRGGINEQFF. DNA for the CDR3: TGCGCCAGCAGCCGAGGAGGGATTAATGAGCAGTTCTTC.

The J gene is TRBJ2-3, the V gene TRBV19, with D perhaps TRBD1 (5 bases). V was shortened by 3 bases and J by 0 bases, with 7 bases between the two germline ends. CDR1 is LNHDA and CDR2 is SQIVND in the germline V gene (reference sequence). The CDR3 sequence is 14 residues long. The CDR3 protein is CASSMTVSTDTQYF. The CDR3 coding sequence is TGTGCCAGTAGTATGACAGTTAGCACAGATACGCAGTATTTT.

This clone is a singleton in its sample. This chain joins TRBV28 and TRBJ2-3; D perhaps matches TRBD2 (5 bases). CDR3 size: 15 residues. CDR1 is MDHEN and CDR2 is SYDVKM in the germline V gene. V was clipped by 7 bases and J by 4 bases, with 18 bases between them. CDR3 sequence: CASNLLVMGSDTQYF. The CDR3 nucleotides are TGTGCCAGCAACCTACTAGTGATGGGCTCAGATACGCAGTATTTT.

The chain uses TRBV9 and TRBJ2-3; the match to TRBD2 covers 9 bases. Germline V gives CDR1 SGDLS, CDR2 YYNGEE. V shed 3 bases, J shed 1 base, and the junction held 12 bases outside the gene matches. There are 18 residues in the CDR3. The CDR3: CASSEAGTSSLGTDTQYF. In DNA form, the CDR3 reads TGTGCCAGCAGCGAAGCCGGGACTAGCAGTTTAGGCACAGATACGCAGTATTTT.

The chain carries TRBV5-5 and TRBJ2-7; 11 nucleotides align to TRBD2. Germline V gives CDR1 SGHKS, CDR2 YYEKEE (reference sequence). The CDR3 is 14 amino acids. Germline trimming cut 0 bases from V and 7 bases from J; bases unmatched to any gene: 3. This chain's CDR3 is CASSLGLAGIEQYF. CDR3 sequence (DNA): TGTGCCAGCAGCTTGGGACTAGCGGGGATTGAGCAGTACTTC.

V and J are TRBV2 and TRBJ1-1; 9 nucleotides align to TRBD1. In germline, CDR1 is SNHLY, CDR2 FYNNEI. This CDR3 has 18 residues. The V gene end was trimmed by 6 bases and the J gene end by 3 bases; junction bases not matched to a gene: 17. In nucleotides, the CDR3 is TGTGCCAGCAGGGTGGGGGTACTGGACAGGGGTAGTGACACTGAAGCTTTCTTT. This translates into CASRVGVLDRGSDTEAFF.

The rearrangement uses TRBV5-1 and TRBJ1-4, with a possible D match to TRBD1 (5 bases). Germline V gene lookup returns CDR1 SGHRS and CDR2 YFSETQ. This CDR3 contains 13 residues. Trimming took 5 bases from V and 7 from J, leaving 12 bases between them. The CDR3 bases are TGCGCCAGCAGGGCAGGGAGGTCTGAAAAACTGTTTTTT. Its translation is CASRAGRSEKLFF.

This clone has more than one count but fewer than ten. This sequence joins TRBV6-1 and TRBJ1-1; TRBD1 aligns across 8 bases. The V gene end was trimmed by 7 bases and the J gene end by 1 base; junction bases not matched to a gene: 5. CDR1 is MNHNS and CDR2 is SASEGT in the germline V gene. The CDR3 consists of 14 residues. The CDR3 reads CASTRTGTNTEAFF. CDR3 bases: TGTGCCAGCACCAGGACAGGGACGAACACTGAAGCTTTCTTT.

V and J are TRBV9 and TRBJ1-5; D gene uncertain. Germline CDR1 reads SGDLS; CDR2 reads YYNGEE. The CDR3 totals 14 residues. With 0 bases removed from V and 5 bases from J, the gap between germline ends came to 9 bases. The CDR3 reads CASSVGGVHQPQHF. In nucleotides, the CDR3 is TGTGCCAGCAGCGTAGGGGGAGTCCATCAGCCCCAGCATTTT.

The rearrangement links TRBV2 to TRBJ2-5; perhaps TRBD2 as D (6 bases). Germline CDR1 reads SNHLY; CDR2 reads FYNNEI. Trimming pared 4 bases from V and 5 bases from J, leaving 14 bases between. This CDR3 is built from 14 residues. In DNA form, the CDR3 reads TGTGCCAGCAGTGTAAGGGACTCCAGGGAGACCCAGTACTTC. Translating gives CASSVRDSRETQYF.

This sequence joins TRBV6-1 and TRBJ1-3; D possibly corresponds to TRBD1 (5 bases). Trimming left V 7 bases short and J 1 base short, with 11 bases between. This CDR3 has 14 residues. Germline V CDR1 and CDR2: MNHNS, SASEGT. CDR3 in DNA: TGTGCCAGCACCTCAGGGTTTTCTGGAAACACCATATATTTT. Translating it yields CASTSGFSGNTIYF.

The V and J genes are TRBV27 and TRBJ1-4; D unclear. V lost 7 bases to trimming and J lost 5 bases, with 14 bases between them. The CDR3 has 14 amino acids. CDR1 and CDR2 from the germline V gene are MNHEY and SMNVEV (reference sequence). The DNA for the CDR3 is TGTGCCAGCACTTCATTGGGCCCCAATGAAAAACTGTTTTTT. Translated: CASTSLGPNEKLFF.